This entry lists 21 T cell receptor beta chains sequenced from one sample in a study of blood T cell repertoires in COVID-19. Here immunoSEQ multiplex PCR was the method, and the copy in TCRdb shows in-frame clones only, minus some. The repertoire holds around 79,000 clones, with about 87% as singletons. The material sequenced was peripheral blood. The receptors were sampled from a human donor in a cohort sampled during active COVID-19.

V gene TRBV7-6 combines with J gene TRBJ2-1; TRBD2 matches at 11 bases. The CDR3 length is 16 residues. The V gene end was trimmed by 6 bases and the J gene end by 5 bases; junction bases not matched to a gene: 9. Germline assignment: CDR1 SGHVS and CDR2 FNYEAQ. CDR3 DNA: TGTGCCAGCAGTCGTGTAGATAGCGGGAGGGACAATGAGCAGTTCTTC. It translates to CASSRVDSGRDNEQFF.

The chain joins TRBV9 to TRBJ1-4; D unresolved. V was clipped by 4 bases and J by 7 bases, with 11 bases between them. This CDR3 has 13 residues. Germline values: CDR1 SGDLS, CDR2 YYNGEE. The CDR3 sequence: CASSPRIREKLFF. The CDR3 DNA is TGTGCCAGCAGCCCCAGGATACGTGAAAAACTGTTTTTT.

A word on this clone: One end of the junction varies from germline; a read error may be responsible. The J gene is TRBJ2-7, the V gene TRBV4-1; 8 nucleotides match TRBD1. CDR1 MGHRA and CDR2 YSYEKL come from the germline V gene. CDR3 length equals 15 residues. For the CDR3, the DNA is TGCGCCAGCAGCCCTTGGACAGGGACCTCCTCCGAGCAGTACTTC. It is translated as CASSPWTGTSSEQYF.

V and J are TRBV19 and TRBJ2-5; D ambiguous. Germline values: CDR1 LNHDA, CDR2 SQIVND (reference sequence). The CDR3 has 13 amino acids. V was trimmed by 6 bases and J by 1 base, leaving 9 bases between them. CDR3 amino acids: CASRPRSQETQYF. The CDR3 DNA is TGTGCCAGTAGGCCCAGGTCCCAAGAGACCCAGTACTTC.

V gene TRBV19 combines with J gene TRBJ2-1; 14 bases fit TRBD2. This CDR3 spans 17 amino acids. CDR1 is LNHDA and CDR2 is SQIVND in the germline V gene (reference sequence). Trimming removed 4 bases from V and 3 bases from J; junction bases left unmatched: 5. In nucleotides, the CDR3 is TGTGCCAGTAGTACCCGGACTAGCGGGGGGAACTACAATGAGCAGTTCTTC. Its protein product is CASSTRTSGGNYNEQFF.

The DNA for the CDR3 is TGCGCCAGCGGACTAGCGGGAGATACGCAGTATTTT. Its translation is CASGLAGDTQYF. This chain links TRBV4-1 with TRBJ2-3, with 11 bases fitting TRBD2. Germline V gene data show CDR1 as MGHRA and CDR2 as YSYEKL. The CDR3 consists of 12 residues. After removal of 8 bases from V and 5 bases from J, the junction contained 0 bases not matched to a gene.

The J gene is TRBJ2-2, the V gene TRBV7-3; 9 nucleotides line up with TRBD1. This CDR3 is 17 amino acids long. CDR1 and CDR2 (germline): SGHTA, FQGTGA. With 2 bases clipped from V and 3 bases from J, the junction kept 7 bases outside the gene matches. DNA for the CDR3: TGTGCCAGCAGCTTATATCGGGACAGGGCAGACACCGGGGAGCTGTTTTTT. Protein sequence: CASSLYRDRADTGELFF.

The gene calls are TRBV25-1 and TRBJ1-2; D unclear. V was pared by 2 bases and J by 6 bases, with 10 bases between. The CDR3 is 13 residues long. The germline V gene encodes CDR1 MGHDK and CDR2 SYGVNS. The CDR3 nucleotides read TGTGCCAGCAGTGAACTTGACACAAATGGCTACACCTTC. Translation gives CASSELDTNGYTF.

This clone turned up a few times. The rearrangement uses TRBV27 and TRBJ1-6; D is perhaps TRBD1 (5 bases). Germline assignment: CDR1 MNHEY and CDR2 SMNVEV (reference sequence). The V gene lost 2 bases and the J gene lost 7 bases, with 9 bases spanning the gap. The CDR3 is made up of 14 amino acids. This chain's CDR3 is CASSLAAGNSPLHF. CDR3 coding DNA: TGTGCCAGCAGTTTAGCGGCAGGGAATTCACCCCTCCACTTT.

The V call is TRBV6-1, the J call TRBJ1-1; D is unclear. Germline assignment: CDR1 MNHNS and CDR2 SASEGT. The CDR3 contains 17 residues. Trimming pared 4 bases from V and 4 bases from J, leaving 22 bases between. CDR3 amino acids: CASSGVGPEGLITEAFF. For the CDR3, the DNA is TGTGCCAGCAGTGGAGTAGGGCCAGAGGGCCTTATCACTGAAGCTTTCTTT.

The V call is TRBV7-9, the J call TRBJ2-7, with 9 bases that match TRBD2. J was trimmed by 2 bases and V by 7 bases; bases with no gene match: 6. The CDR3 totals 14 residues. Germline loops: CDR1 SEHNR, CDR2 FQNEAQ (reference sequence). This CDR3 reads CASTSGGSPYEQYF. The CDR3 bases are TGTGCCAGCACCAGCGGGGGGTCTCCCTACGAGCAGTACTTC.

The chain links TRBV6-1 to TRBJ1-2; TRBD1 matches 11 bases. The CDR3 consists of 18 residues. The germline gives CDR1 MNHNS, CDR2 SASEGT. With 4 bases clipped from V and 0 bases from J, the junction kept 10 bases outside the gene matches. CDR3 sequence (DNA): TGTGCCAGCAGTGTCCGGACAGGGGGCGTGTTTGCTAACTATGGCTACACCTTC. Protein: CASSVRTGGVFANYGYTF.

V and J are TRBV6-6 and TRBJ1-2, with TRBD1 matching 8 bases. Looked up from germline, CDR1 is MNHNY and CDR2 is SVGAGI (reference sequence). The CDR3 totals 14 residues. Trimming removed 4 bases from V and 0 bases from J; junction bases left unmatched: 1. CDR3: CASSSQGANYGYTF. CDR3 sequence (DNA): TGTGCCAGCAGTTCACAGGGGGCTAACTATGGCTACACCTTC.

The chain carries TRBV5-1 and TRBJ2-7; D is possibly TRBD2 (7 bases). The CDR3 covers 14 residues. From germline, CDR1 is SGHRS and CDR2 YFSETQ. With 2 bases removed from V and 7 bases from J, the gap between germline ends came to 16 bases. The CDR3 sequence: CASSLEGGGAEQYF. CDR3 in DNA: TGCGCCAGCAGCTTAGAAGGTGGGGGGGCTGAGCAGTACTTC.

V gene TRBV30 combines with J gene TRBJ2-1; 8 nucleotides align to TRBD2. The germline V gene encodes CDR1 GTSNPN and CDR2 SVGIG (reference sequence). CDR3 length equals 14 residues. After removal of 3 bases from V and 4 bases from J, the junction contained 5 bases not matched to a gene. For the CDR3, the DNA is TGTGCCTGGAGGGTTAGCGGGGATTACAATGAGCAGTTCTTC. Protein sequence: CAWRVSGDYNEQFF.

The V gene is TRBV5-1, the J gene TRBJ1-4, with 9 positions matching TRBD1. Looked up from germline, CDR1 is SGHRS and CDR2 is YFSETQ. The CDR3 spans 17 residues. V lost 0 bases to trimming and J lost 7 bases; unmatched junction nucleotides: 10. The CDR3 nucleotides are TGCGCCAGCAGCTTGGCCAGGGGGACAGGGTGGGCTGAAAAACTGTTTTTT. Its translation: CASSLARGTGWAEKLFF. Variable domain in full (rest from reference TRBV5-1 and TRBJ1-4): KAGVTQTPRYLIKTRGQQVTLSCSPISGHRSVSWYQQTPGQGLQFLFEYFSETQRNKGNFPGRFSGRQFSNSRSEMNVSTLELGDSALYLCASSLARGTGWAEKLFFGSGTQLSVL.

This chain links TRBV3-1 (or the pseudogene TRBV3-2) with TRBJ2-4; a weak D match, TRBD1 (6 bases). Trimming shortened V by 5 bases and J by 6 bases, and 14 bases separated the two germline ends. Per the germline V gene, CDR1 is LGHDT and CDR2 is YNNKEL (reference sequence). This CDR3 is 14 amino acids long. As DNA, the CDR3 is TGTGCCAGCAGCTTCCGGGACACTTTAAACATTCAGTACTTC. Protein product: CASSFRDTLNIQYF.

The chain couples TRBV6-1 to TRBJ2-6, with D perhaps TRBD1 (6 bases). The CDR3 has 19 amino acids. V lost 2 bases to trimming and J lost 1 base, with 18 bases between them. The germline CDR1 and CDR2 sequences are MNHNS and SASEGT. CDR3 region: CASSEPRRDTVSGANVLTF. The DNA of the CDR3 is TGTGCCAGCAGTGAACCAAGACGGGACACCGTATCTGGGGCCAACGTCCTGACTTTC.

The chain uses TRBV7-9 and TRBJ2-5; no clear D. The CDR3 is made up of 11 amino acids. From germline, CDR1 is SEHNR and CDR2 FQNEAQ (reference sequence). Deletions cut 5 bases from V and 7 bases from J, with 8 bases between. In nucleotides, the CDR3 is TGTGCCAGCAGCCGCGAGGTGACCCAGTACTTC. Translation gives CASSREVTQYF.

The J gene is TRBJ1-1, the V gene TRBV4-1; maybe TRBD1 (5 bases). CDR3 length: 15 amino acids. Trimming took 1 base from V and 1 from J, leaving 10 bases between them. In germline, CDR1 is MGHRA, CDR2 YSYEKL. DNA of the CDR3: TGCGCCAGCAGCCAAGGGGGGGTGGGGAACACTGAAGCTTTCTTT. Its translation: CASSQGGVGNTEAFF.

This clone was recorded only once. This chain uses TRBV2 with TRBJ2-3, with unresolved D. Per the germline V gene, CDR1 is SNHLY and CDR2 is FYNNEI. The CDR3 sequence is 14 residues long. V was pared by 1 base and J by 0 bases, with 5 bases between. The CDR3 sequence is CASSEGGSTDTQYF. The CDR3 nucleotides read TGTGCCAGCAGTGAAGGTGGCAGCACAGATACGCAGTATTTT. The complete variable domain, with remaining parts taken from reference TRBV2 and TRBJ2-3, reads EPEVTQTPSHQVTQMGQEVILRCVPISNHLYFYWYRQILGQKVEFLVSFYNNEISEKSEIFDDQFSVERPDGSNFTLKIRSTKLEDSAMYFCASSEGGSTDTQYFGPGTRLTVL.